This TCR beta chain was sequenced for a study of cytomegalovirus exposure and HLA in healthy donors. With 60 Vbeta and 13 Jbeta primers, the PCR was carried out. Measured with immunoSEQ multiplex PCR; TCRdb has only the in-frame clones, and not every one. The data contain more than 130,000 clones, 80% of them singletons. The CDR3 runs to 14 residues. The germline gives CDR1 MNHEY, CDR2 SMNVEV (reference sequence). The V and J ends lost 2 bases and 0 bases respectively, with 4 bases between them. This sequence originates from a middle-aged man in good health and CMV-seropositive. The rearrangement links TRBV27 to TRBJ2-2; D call uncertain. The sequenced sample consisted of PBMCs. In DNA form, the CDR3 reads TGTGCCAGCAGTTTAGGGCCGAACACCGGGGAGCTGTTTTTT. The encoded protein is CASSLGPNTGELFF.